Presented here are 5 T cell receptor beta chains from one specimen sequenced in a study of monozygotic twins with inflammatory bowel disease. From the 5' RACE reads, TCRdb lists one entry per CDR3 protein and no DNA. This listing includes tens of thousands of distinct CDR3 sequences. The sample was blood. These receptors all come from a human donor with ulcerative colitis or Crohn's disease, or a healthy co-twin of an affected twin (not recorded which).

J is TRBJ1-1 and V is TRBV9; lacking DNA, the TRBD1 call made by TCRdb goes unchecked. The germline V gene encodes CDR1 SGDLS and CDR2 YYNGEE. The CDR3 is 15 amino acids. The CDR3 reads CASSRPGTGATEAFF.

V gene TRBV5-5 combines with J gene TRBJ1-5; as DNA is missing, the TRBD1 call by TCRdb cannot be tested. The CDR3 totals 15 residues. Germline loops: CDR1 SGHKS, CDR2 YYEKEE (reference sequence). CDR3 sequence: CASSLSPGDNQPQHF.

J is TRBJ2-1 and V is TRBV18; TCRdb returns TRBD1, unconfirmable since there is no DNA. Per germline, CDR1 KGHSH and CDR2 LQKENI. This CDR3 has 18 residues. The CDR3 region is CASSPRAPGQGAHNEQFF.

This rearrangement joins TRBV5-1 to TRBJ2-3. Germline V gene sequence: CDR1 SGHRS, CDR2 YFSETQ. CDR3 size: 17 residues. This chain's CDR3 is CASSARSRGPITDTQYF.

This sequence joins TRBV7-9 and TRBJ2-1; TCRdb names TRBD1, which stays unverified in the absence of DNA. This CDR3 has 15 residues. Germline V gives CDR1 SEHNR, CDR2 FQNEAQ (reference sequence). This CDR3 is CASRNSGTVRNEQFF.